This T cell receptor (beta chain) was observed in a study of response to subunit inactivated influenza vaccine. Study-level points and caveats: Each seasonal influenza vaccination recruits few new T cells, the authors suggested.

There are 14 residues in the CDR3. Germline CDR1 SQVTM, CDR2 ANQGSEA. The V and J ends lost 0 bases and 7 bases respectively, with 15 bases between them. As concerns this clonotype: Its cognate antigen is unknown.

MiXCR, run by TCRdb on the RT-PCR reads, gives a single entry per CDR3 protein. The sample shows about 570,000 distinct CDR3 sequences, roughly 12% of them seen only once. The specimen was PBMCs from blood, collected on the day of vaccination. The chain joins TRBV29-1 to TRBJ2-5; possible D gene TRBD2, 6 bases. This clonotype originated in a man aged 45 to 65 who received an inactivated influenza vaccine. The CDR3 loop reads CSVEDFSGSGTQYF. For the CDR3, the DNA is TGCAGCGTTGAAGATTTTAGCGGCAGCGGGACCCAGTACTTC.